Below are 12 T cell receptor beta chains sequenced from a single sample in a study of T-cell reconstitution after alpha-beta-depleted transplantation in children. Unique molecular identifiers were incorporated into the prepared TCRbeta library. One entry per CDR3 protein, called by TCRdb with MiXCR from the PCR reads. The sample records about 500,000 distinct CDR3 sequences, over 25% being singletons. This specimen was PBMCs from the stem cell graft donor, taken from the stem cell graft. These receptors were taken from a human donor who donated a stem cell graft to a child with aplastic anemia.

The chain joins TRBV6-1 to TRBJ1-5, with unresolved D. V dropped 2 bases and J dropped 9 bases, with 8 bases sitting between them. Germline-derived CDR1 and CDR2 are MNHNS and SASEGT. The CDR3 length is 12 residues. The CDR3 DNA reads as TGTGCCAGCAGTGAACAGGTCCGGCCCCAGCATTTT. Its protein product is CASSEQVRPQHF.

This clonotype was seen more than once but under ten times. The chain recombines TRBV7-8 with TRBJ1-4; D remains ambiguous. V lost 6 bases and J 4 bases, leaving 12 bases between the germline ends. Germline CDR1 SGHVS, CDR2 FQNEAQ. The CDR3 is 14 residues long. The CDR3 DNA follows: TGTGCCAGCAGGTCAGACGCCGGTAATGAAAAACTGTTTTTT. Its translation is CASRSDAGNEKLFF.

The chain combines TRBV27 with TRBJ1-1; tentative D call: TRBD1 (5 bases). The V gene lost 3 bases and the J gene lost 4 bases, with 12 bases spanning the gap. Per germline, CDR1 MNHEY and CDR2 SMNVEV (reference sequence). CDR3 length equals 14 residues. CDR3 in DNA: TGTGCCAGCAGTTTGTCCAGCGGGGGCACTGAAGCTTTCTTT. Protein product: CASSLSSGGTEAFF.

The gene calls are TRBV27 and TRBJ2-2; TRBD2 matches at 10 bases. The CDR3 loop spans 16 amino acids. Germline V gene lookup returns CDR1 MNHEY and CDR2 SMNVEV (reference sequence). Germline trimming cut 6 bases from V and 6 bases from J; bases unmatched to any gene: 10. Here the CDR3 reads CASSANEREGPGELFF. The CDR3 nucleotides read TGTGCCAGCAGCGCAAACGAGCGGGAGGGCCCCGGGGAGCTGTTTTTT.

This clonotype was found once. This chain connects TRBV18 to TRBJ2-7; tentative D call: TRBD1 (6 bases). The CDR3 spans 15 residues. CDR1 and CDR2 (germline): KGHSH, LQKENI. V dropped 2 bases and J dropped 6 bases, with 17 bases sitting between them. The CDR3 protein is CASSPSQGKLTEQYV. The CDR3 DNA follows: TGTGCCAGCTCACCAAGTCAGGGGAAGTTGACCGAGCAGTACGTC.

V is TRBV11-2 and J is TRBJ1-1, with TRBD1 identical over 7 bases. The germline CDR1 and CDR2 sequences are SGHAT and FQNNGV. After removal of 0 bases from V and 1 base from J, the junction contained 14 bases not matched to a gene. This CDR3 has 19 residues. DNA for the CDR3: TGTGCCAGCAGCTTAGATCTGCTCGAGGGGAAGGGGGCGAACACTGAAGCTTTCTTT. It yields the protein CASSLDLLEGKGANTEAFF.

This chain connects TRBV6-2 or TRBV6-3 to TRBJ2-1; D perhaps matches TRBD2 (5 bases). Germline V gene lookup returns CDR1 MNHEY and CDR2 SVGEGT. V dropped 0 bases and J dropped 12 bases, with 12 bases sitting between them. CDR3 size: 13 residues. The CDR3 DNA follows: TGTGCCAGCAGTTACTCGGCCGGGAAGGCGCAGTTCTTC. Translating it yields CASSYSAGKAQFF.

This CDR3 reads CASSRGGLSSGANVLTF. In DNA, the CDR3 is TGTGCCAGCAGCCGAGGAGGGTTGAGCTCTGGGGCCAACGTCCTGACTTTC. The rearrangement links TRBV6-2 or TRBV6-3 to TRBJ2-6; tentatively, D is TRBD2 (6 bases). V was shortened by 6 bases and J by 0 bases, with 15 bases between the two germline ends. Germline CDR1 is MNHEY and CDR2 is SVGEGT. This CDR3 region has 17 residues.

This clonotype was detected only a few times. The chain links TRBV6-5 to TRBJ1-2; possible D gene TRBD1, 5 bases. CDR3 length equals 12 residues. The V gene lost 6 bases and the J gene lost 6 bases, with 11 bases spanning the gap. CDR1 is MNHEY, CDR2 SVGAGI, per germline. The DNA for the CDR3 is TGTGCCAGCAGGAGTTTGGGGGATGGCTACACCTTC. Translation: CASRSLGDGYTF.

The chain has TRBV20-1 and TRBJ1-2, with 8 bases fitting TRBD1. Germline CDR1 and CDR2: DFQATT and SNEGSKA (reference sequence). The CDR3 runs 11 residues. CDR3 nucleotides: TGCAGCCGACAGGGGTACGATGGCTACACCTTC. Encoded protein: CSRQGYDGYTF.

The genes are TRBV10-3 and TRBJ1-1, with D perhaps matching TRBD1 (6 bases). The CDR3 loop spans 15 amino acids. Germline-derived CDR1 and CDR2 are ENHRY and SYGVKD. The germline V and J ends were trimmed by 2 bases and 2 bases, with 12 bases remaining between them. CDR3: CAISEGGPTNTEAFF. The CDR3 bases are TGTGCCATCAGTGAGGGGGGGCCTACCAACACTGAAGCTTTCTTT.

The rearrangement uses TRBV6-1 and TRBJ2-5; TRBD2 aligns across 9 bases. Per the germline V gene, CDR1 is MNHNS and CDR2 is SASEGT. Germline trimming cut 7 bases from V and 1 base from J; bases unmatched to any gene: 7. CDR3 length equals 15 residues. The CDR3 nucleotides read TGTGCCAGCACCTTAGCGGGAGTGGGCCAAGAGACCCAGTACTTC. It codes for CASTLAGVGQETQYF.